This T cell receptor (beta chain) was observed in a study of CD8 T cells in Susac syndrome. Deletions cut 7 bases from V and 5 bases from J, with 18 bases between. The CDR3 runs 15 residues. Germline lookup yields CDR1 SGHAT and CDR2 FQDESV (reference sequence). Reverse transcription used roughly 0.45 to 1 ug RNA and random hexamers. The authors amplified TCR beta CDR3 across 54 Vbeta and 13 Jbeta using immunoSEQ multiplex PCR. TCRdb analysed the immunoSEQ multiplex PCR reads with MiXCR anew, one entry per CDR3 protein. Seen here are under 200,000 distinct CDR3 sequences, 85% to 95% observed once, and the top ten hold under 0.12%.

This receptor was identified in a human donor in good health. V gene TRBV11-1 combines with J gene TRBJ2-1, with D perhaps given as TRBD1 or TRBD2 (5 bases each). Sequencing was carried out using CD4+ T cells from PBMCs. The CDR3 is CASNTSPGADNEQFF. The CDR3 coding sequence is TGTGCCAGCAACACCTCCCCCGGGGCCGACAATGAGCAGTTCTTC. Filled out from reference TRBV11-1 and TRBJ2-1, the complete variable domain reads EAEVAQSPRYKITEKSQAVAFWCDPISGHATLYWYRQILGQGPELLVQFQDESVVDDSQLPKDRFSAERLKGVDSTLKIQPAELGDSAMYLCASNTSPGADNEQFFGPGTRLTVL.